This T cell receptor beta chain appears in the sequencing data of a study of breast tumors, draining lymph nodes, adjacent tissues. At least ten counts were recorded for this clonotype. Its matching antigen is unknown. TCRdb reanalysed the multiplex PCR reads using MiXCR and keeps one entry per CDR3 protein. The sample contains some 170,000 distinct CDR3 sequences, more than 25% of which appear only once. Samples came from axillary lymph nodes draining the breast cancer. Overall study findings and caveats: Tumor T cell lymph node origin was a supported hypothesis, not proven. Luminal-like breast cancer showed significantly higher tumor–nontumor repertoire similarity than basal-like. The data were judged consistent with most tumor T cells coming from lymph node and expanding in tumor. Compared with lymph nodes, tumors were less diverse; compared with nontumor tissue, more.

The sequencing input was axillary lymph node tissue. The sequence was obtained from a female donor with breast cancer. Some clones in this sample may be carry-over from other donors' samples.

Here the CDR3 DNA reads TGTGCCAGCAGCCCGGGACAGCAGGGTCAGCCCCAGCATTTT. It yields the protein CASSPGQQGQPQHF. The chain carries TRBV5-8 and TRBJ1-5, with 7 nucleotides matching TRBD1. The CDR3 is 14 amino acids. Germline V lookup: CDR1 SGHTS, CDR2 YDEGEE. The V and J ends lost 4 bases and 6 bases, in that order; junction bases with no gene match: 7. Based on the CDR3 plus reference TRBV5-8 and TRBJ1-5, the full variable domain is EAGVTQSPTHLIKTRGQQATLRCSPISGHTSVYWYQQALGLGLQFLLWYDEGEERNRGNFPPRFSGRQFPNYSSELNVNALELEDSALYLCASSPGQQGQPQHFGDGTRLSIL.